This TCR beta chain was retrieved from a study of cytomegalovirus exposure and HLA in healthy donors. The wider study: Falling in the Caucasian-associated ancestry cluster were 81% of under 500 genotyped donors.

Comments on this clone: Its antigen is not identified.

Findings of the study overall: CMV serostatus stood as the only immune exposure information on hand. Later on, a genetic analysis was performed. It linked a missense variant in DCLRE1C with V- and J-gene trimming of TCR beta.

The CDR3 is 14 amino acids. The V gene lost 0 bases and the J gene lost 7 bases, with 10 bases spanning the gap. Germline-derived CDR1 and CDR2 are SGDLS and YYNGEE. The PCR ran on 60 Vbeta and 13 Jbeta primers. TCRdb's table, derived via immunoSEQ multiplex PCR, lists solely in-frame clones and lacks some. The sample shows about 98,000 clones, under 75% of them seen only once. The sequenced sample consisted of PBMCs. The sequence derives from a female donor in good health and CMV-seronegative. The V and J genes are TRBV9 and TRBJ2-2, with a weak D call TRBD1 (5 bases). CDR3 DNA: TGTGCCAGCAGCGTAGTACAGGACGGCGGGGAGCTGTTTTTT. Protein sequence: CASSVVQDGGELFF. The full variable domain, its missing parts supplied by reference TRBV9 and TRBJ2-2, is DSGVTQTPKHLITATGQRVTLRCSPRSGDLSVYWYQQSLDQGLQFLIQYYNGEERAKGNILERFSAQQFPDLHSELNLSSLELGDSALYFCASSVVQDGGELFFGEGSRLTVL.